The 23 T cell receptor beta chains listed next were all sequenced from one sample in a study of blood T cells in healthy people across ages. For the second PCR, which ran for about 7 to 11 cycles, a sample-barcoded 5' primer and a J-beta primer mix were used. Using its own MiXCR run on the 5' RACE reads, TCRdb lists one record per CDR3 protein. The profile shows around 900,000 distinct CDR3 sequences, 29% of them singletons. The specimen was blood. The receptors derive from a woman of 80 years or more in good health.

This clonotype has ten or more counts. V is TRBV10-3 and J is TRBJ2-7, with D perhaps TRBD1 or TRBD2 (5 bases each). The CDR3 loop spans 11 amino acids. Germline loops: CDR1 ENHRY, CDR2 SYGVKD. V was trimmed by 4 bases and J by 4 bases, leaving 5 bases between them. For the CDR3, the DNA is TGTGCCATCAGTGGGGGGTACGAGCAGTACTTC. It specifies CAISGGYEQYF.

This clonotype came up a few times. The gene calls are TRBV20-1 and TRBJ2-5, with D maybe TRBD1 (6 bases). V was pared by 8 bases and J by 2 bases, with 12 bases between. Germline CDR1 is DFQATT and CDR2 is SNEGSKA (reference sequence). The CDR3 is made up of 12 amino acids. DNA for the CDR3: TGCAGTACCCCAGGACAGCAAGAGACCCAGTACTTC. Protein sequence: CSTPGQQETQYF.

V and J are TRBV20-1 and TRBJ2-2, with 7 bases identical to TRBD1. CDR3 size: 14 residues. Germline V lookup: CDR1 DFQATT, CDR2 SNEGSKA (reference sequence). Germline trimming cut 5 bases from V and 6 bases from J; bases unmatched to any gene: 9. The CDR3 loop reads CSAPYRDSAGELFF. The CDR3 DNA reads TGCAGTGCTCCGTACCGGGACAGCGCCGGGGAGCTGTTTTTT.

This clonotype was counted many times. At one end, the junction sequence differs from germline, possibly due to a read error. The chain recombines TRBV28 with TRBJ1-2, with TRBD1 matching 8 bases. This CDR3 has 13 residues. CDR1 MDHEN and CDR2 SYDVKM come from the germline V gene. The CDR3 spells CASSLSGGGGYTF. The CDR3 DNA reads as TGTGCCAGCAGCTTATCAGGGGGCGGTGGCTACACCTTC.

This clonotype was counted many times. The J gene is TRBJ2-3, the V gene TRBV5-6; 10 positions agree with TRBD2. Per germline, CDR1 SGHDT and CDR2 YYEEEE. J gave up 2 bases and V 4 bases, and 13 bases lay outside the gene matches. The CDR3 runs 18 residues. CDR3 amino acids: CASSLPSGGVLTTDTQYF. CDR3 in DNA: TGTGCCAGCAGCCTTCCTAGCGGGGGAGTCCTAACCACAGATACGCAGTATTTT.

Remarks on this clonotype: Its ends do not fully match the called genes, so a read error is possible. This sequence joins TRBV7-7 and TRBJ2-5; D is undetermined. This CDR3 region has 14 residues. Germline values: CDR1 SSHAT, CDR2 FNYEAQ (reference sequence). The CDR3 protein is CASSLNTQQETQYF. CDR3 sequence (DNA): TGTGCTAGCAGCTTAAACACACAGCAAGAGACCCAGTACTTC.

This clonotype was seen a few times. This may stem from a read error, because a much larger clone lies one nucleotide away. This chain links TRBV2 with TRBJ1-6, with D maybe TRBD1 (5 bases). The CDR3 consists of 14 residues. Germline V CDR1 and CDR2: SNHLY, FYNNEI. This chain's CDR3 is CASRTVGMNSPPHF. In nucleotides, the CDR3 is TGTGCCAGCAGGACAGTGGGGATGAATTCACCCCCCCACTTT. Combining the CDR3 with reference TRBV2 and TRBJ1-6 gives the whole variable domain EPEVTQTPSHQVTQMGQEVILRCVPISNHLYFYWYRQILGQKVEFLVSFYNNEISEKSEIFDDQFSVERPDGSNFTLKIRSTKLEDSAMYFCASRTVGMNSPPHFGNGTRLTVT.

This clonotype was seen once. The chain employs TRBV20-1 and TRBJ2-2; TRBD2 matches 11 bases. After removal of 5 bases from V and 7 bases from J, the junction contained 12 bases not matched to a gene. Germline V gene sequence: CDR1 DFQATT, CDR2 SNEGSKA (reference sequence). The CDR3 is 16 residues long. CDR3: CSALNTLAGAHGELFF. Written as DNA, the CDR3 is TGCAGTGCTCTTAACACACTAGCGGGAGCCCACGGGGAGCTGTTTTTT.

This clonotype was seen more than once but under ten times. The germline gene is not matched at one end of the junction; a read error may be the cause. The chain couples TRBV20-1 to TRBJ2-1, with D perhaps TRBD1 (5 bases). CDR1 is DFQATT and CDR2 is SNEGSKA in the germline V gene (reference sequence). The CDR3 contains 12 residues. CDR3 nucleotides: TGCAGTGCCCAGGGTACGTTGGAGACCCAGGTCTTC. Amino acids: CSAQGTLETQVF.

This clonotype has more than one count but fewer than ten. V is TRBV6-2 or TRBV6-3 and J is TRBJ2-3; TRBD1 or TRBD2 may be the D gene (6 bases each). Germline CDR1 is MNHEY and CDR2 is SVGEGT. V was cut by 2 bases and J by 4 bases, with 22 bases left in between. The CDR3 totals 18 residues. The CDR3 coding sequence is TGTGCCAGCAGTTACGTCGCGGGACGGGGGCAGGGTGCAGATACGCAGTATTTT. Translation: CASSYVAGRGQGADTQYF.

The rearrangement uses TRBV5-4 and TRBJ2-1; 7 nucleotides agree with TRBD2. The CDR3 runs 16 residues. Germline CDR1 SGHNT, CDR2 YYREEE (reference sequence). Here the CDR3 DNA reads TGTGAGATGAAGGCGGGGGTACTTGGCTCCTACAATGAGCAGTTCTTC. This codes for CEMKAGVLGSYNEQFF.

There are many counts of this clonotype. The rearrangement uses TRBV5-1 and TRBJ2-3; TRBD1 matches at 9 bases. Looked up from germline, CDR1 is SGHRS and CDR2 is YFSETQ. The CDR3 is made up of 15 amino acids. Trimming removed 4 bases from V and 6 bases from J; junction bases left unmatched: 9. The CDR3 DNA follows: TGCGCCAGCAGCCCCCCCGGACAGGGGACGGATACGCAGTATTTT. This gives the protein CASSPPGQGTDTQYF.

On this clonotype: Being one base from a much bigger clone, this may be a read error. The chain couples TRBV10-3 to TRBJ1-2, with D possibly being TRBD1 (5 bases). Germline values: CDR1 ENHRY, CDR2 SYGVKD. Trimming took 2 bases from V and 4 from J, leaving 11 bases between them. The CDR3 has 14 amino acids. In DNA, the CDR3 is TGTGCCATCAGTGAGCCAGGGTTCAGCTATGGCTACACCTTC. Its protein product is CAISEPGFSYGYTF.

This clonotype was counted at least ten times. J is TRBJ1-2 and V is TRBV9; perhaps TRBD1 as D (5 bases). This CDR3 is 15 amino acids long. V lost 5 bases and J 4 bases, leaving 18 bases between the germline ends. The V gene's germline CDR1 is SGDLS and CDR2 YYNGEE. The CDR3 bases are TGTGCCAGCAGTAACATGGGACCGCTTCTCTATGGCTACACCTTC. It yields the protein CASSNMGPLLYGYTF.

CDR3 loop: CASSFGGGQGVYEQFF. The CDR3 bases are TGTGCCAGCAGCTTCGGGGGGGGACAGGGAGTCTATGAGCAGTTCTTC. J is TRBJ2-1 and V is TRBV7-3; D perhaps matches TRBD1 (9 bases). Trimming shortened V by 3 bases and J by 8 bases, and 20 bases separated the two germline ends. The V gene's germline CDR1 is SGHTA and CDR2 FQGTGA. The CDR3 has 16 residues.

This clonotype has a count of ten or more. This chain links TRBV4-3 with TRBJ2-3, with D hard to call. The CDR3 length is 15 residues. The V and J ends lost 0 bases and 1 base respectively, with 8 bases between them. Germline loops: CDR1 LGHNA, CDR2 YSLEER. CDR3 in DNA: TGCGCCAGCAGCCAAGACGGCGGCCGCACAGATACGCAGTATTTT. This sequence encodes CASSQDGGRTDTQYF.

This clonotype was detected ten times or more. J is TRBJ2-3 and V is TRBV12-3 or TRBV12-4, with 9 nucleotides matching TRBD2. The V and J ends lost 4 bases and 4 bases, in that order; junction bases with no gene match: 6. The CDR3 has 15 amino acids. The CDR3 loop reads CASSSRTSDADTQYF. CDR3 nucleotides: TGTGCCAGCAGTTCCCGGACTAGCGACGCAGATACGCAGTATTTT.

This clonotype has a count of ten or more. V is TRBV20-1 and J is TRBJ2-4; possibly TRBD1 or TRBD2 for D (5 bases each). V lost 6 bases, J lost 8 bases, and 26 bases lay in between. CDR3 length: 16 amino acids. Germline CDR1 DFQATT, CDR2 SNEGSKA (reference sequence). The CDR3 protein is CSALGKSGTPIHIQYF. For the CDR3, the DNA is TGCAGTGCGCTCGGAAAATCCGGGACCCCGATACACATTCAGTACTTC.

The genes are TRBV20-1 and TRBJ1-5; D gene ambiguous. The CDR3 has 14 amino acids. CDR1 is DFQATT, CDR2 SNEGSKA, per germline (reference sequence). CDR3 coding DNA: TGCAGCCTTACAGCCGACCAACAAAATCAGCCCCAGCATTTT. Its protein product is CSLTADQQNQPQHF.

This clonotype occurred many times. The gene calls are TRBV7-9 and TRBJ2-1, with a tentative D call TRBD1 (6 bases). CDR3 size: 13 residues. V lost 3 bases, J lost 7 bases, and 10 bases lay in between. CDR1 and CDR2 (germline): SEHNR, FQNEAQ (reference sequence). The CDR3 DNA reads TGTGCCAGCAGCTTGCTTACAGGGAATGAGCAGTTCTTC. Protein: CASSLLTGNEQFF.

The chain combines TRBV12-3 or TRBV12-4 with TRBJ2-1, with 12 bases lining up with TRBD2. V was pared by 8 bases and J by 9 bases, with 20 bases of the junction left unmatched. The CDR3 is 18 amino acids. The CDR3 here is CASHDVGPSGRALGEQFF. The CDR3 DNA reads as TGTGCCAGCCACGACGTCGGTCCTAGCGGGAGGGCCCTCGGTGAGCAGTTCTTC.

On this clonotype: A much larger clone sits a single nucleotide away, making a read error possible. The CDR3 region has the DNA TGTGCCAACAGTGAGGGCCCGGAATACAATGAGCAGTTCTTC. Translated: CANSEGPEYNEQFF. This chain links TRBV10-3 with TRBJ2-1; tentatively, D is TRBD2 (5 bases). CDR1 and CDR2 from the germline V gene are ENHRY and SYGVKD. The CDR3 consists of 14 residues.

This clonotype was recorded many times. V gene TRBV20-1 combines with J gene TRBJ2-7; 8 bases are shared with TRBD2. The germline V gene encodes CDR1 DFQATT and CDR2 SNEGSKA (reference sequence). Trimming removed 6 bases from V and 4 bases from J; junction bases left unmatched: 11. The CDR3 runs to 14 residues. CDR3 coding DNA: TGCAGTGCCTACCGAACGGGGGGGAGATACGAGCAGTACTTC. It codes for CSAYRTGGRYEQYF.